This T cell receptor beta chain is drawn from a study of T and B cells in COVID-19 patients. Study information: Recovered patients mostly had mild to moderate COVID-19 managed as outpatients.

BIOMED2 TRB-A/B primer pools were used in multiplex TRB PCR. TCRdb reanalysed the multiplex PCR reads using MiXCR and keeps one entry per CDR3 protein. Among fewer than 5,000 distinct CDR3 sequences listed, roughly 30% were seen once. CDR1 LNHDA and CDR2 SQIVND come from the germline V gene (reference sequence). CDR3 length equals 14 residues. Trimming stripped 6 bases from V and 1 base from J, with 12 bases between. Each TRB amplification used about 250-550 ng of genomic DNA from blood. The clonotype originates from a human donor who had recovered from COVID-19. This chain connects TRBV19 to TRBJ1-1, with D possibly being TRBD1 (5 bases). Material for sequencing was blood. DNA for the CDR3: TGTGCCAGTAGCGCAGGGTGGAAGAACACTGAAGCTTTCTTT. This encodes CASSAGWKNTEAFF.